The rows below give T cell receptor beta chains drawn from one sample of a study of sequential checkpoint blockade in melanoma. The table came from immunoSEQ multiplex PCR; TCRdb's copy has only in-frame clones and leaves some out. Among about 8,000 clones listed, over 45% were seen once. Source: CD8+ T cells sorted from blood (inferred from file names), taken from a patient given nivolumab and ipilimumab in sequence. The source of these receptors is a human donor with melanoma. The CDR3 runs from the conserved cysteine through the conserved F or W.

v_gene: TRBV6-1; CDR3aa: CASMRVTYGYTF
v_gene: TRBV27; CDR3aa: CASSLTTGGSNQPQHF
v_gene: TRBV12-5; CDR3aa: CASGLGRPEGWTEAFF
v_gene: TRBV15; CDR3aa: CATSSGLHGSYEQYF
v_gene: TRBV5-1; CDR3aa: CASSFGGSYEQYF
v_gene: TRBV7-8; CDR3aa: CASTSGGAEQYF
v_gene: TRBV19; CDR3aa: CASSPTSSSYEQYF
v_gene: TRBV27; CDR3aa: CASRITSGTTYEQYF
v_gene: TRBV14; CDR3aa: CASSQLGSGTSGYEQYF
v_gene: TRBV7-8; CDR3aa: CASSRDDGNNQPQHF
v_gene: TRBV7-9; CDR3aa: CASSLAGTGVEKLFF
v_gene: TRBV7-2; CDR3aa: CASRTSGRAAYEQYF
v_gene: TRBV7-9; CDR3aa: CASSLRGGFSYEQYF
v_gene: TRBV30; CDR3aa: CAWRATSLHEQYF
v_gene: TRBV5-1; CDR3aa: CASSHTSNTEAFF
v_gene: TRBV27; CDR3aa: CASSIRQGLRSEAFF
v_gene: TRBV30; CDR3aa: CAWGTGSYEQYF
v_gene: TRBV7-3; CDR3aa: CASSPKTSGMYNEQFF
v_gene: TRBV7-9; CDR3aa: CASTGTGGLQNTEAFF
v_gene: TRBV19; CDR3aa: CASSPWPRQRPEAFF
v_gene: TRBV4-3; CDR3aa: CASSQGPVRQGKNYGYTF
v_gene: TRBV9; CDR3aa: CASSVGPSYNEQFF
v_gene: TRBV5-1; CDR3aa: CASSLGSGSYEQYF
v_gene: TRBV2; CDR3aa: CASSEGTGNLYEQYF
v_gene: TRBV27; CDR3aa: CASSSSLAESYEQYF
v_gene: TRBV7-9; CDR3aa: CASSLGGGLNTEAFF
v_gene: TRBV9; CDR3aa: CASSGTGGADAEAFF
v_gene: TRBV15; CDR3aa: CATSMSGTGYEQYF
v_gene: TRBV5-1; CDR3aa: CASSPAPSVSTTEQLF